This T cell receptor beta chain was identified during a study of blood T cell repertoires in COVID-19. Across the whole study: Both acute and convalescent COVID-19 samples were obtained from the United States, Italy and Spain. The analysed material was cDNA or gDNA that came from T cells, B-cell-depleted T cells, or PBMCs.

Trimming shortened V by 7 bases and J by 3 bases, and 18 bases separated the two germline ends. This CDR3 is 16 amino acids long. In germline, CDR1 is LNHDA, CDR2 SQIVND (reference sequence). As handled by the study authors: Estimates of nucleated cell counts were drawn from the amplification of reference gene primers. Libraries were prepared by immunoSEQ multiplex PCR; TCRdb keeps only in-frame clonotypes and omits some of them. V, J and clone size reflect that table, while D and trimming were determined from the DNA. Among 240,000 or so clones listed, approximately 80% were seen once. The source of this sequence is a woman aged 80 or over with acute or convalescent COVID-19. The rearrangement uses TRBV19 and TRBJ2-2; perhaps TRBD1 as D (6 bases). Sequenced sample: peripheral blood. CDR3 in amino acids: CASKRPTGTDTGELFF. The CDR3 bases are TGTGCCAGTAAACGACCTACAGGGACGGACACCGGGGAGCTGTTTTTT.